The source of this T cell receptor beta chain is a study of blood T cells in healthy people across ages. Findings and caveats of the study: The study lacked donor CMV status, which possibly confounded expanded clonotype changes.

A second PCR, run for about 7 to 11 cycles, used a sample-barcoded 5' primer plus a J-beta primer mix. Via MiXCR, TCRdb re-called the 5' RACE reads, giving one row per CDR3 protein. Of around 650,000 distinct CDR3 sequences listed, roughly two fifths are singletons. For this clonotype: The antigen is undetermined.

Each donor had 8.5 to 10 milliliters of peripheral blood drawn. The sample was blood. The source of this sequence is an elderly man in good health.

CDR3 in amino acids: CASTPLVGTGAYNEQYF. CDR3 in DNA: TGTGCCAGCACACCGTTAGTCGGGACAGGGGCCTACAATGAGCAGTACTTC. The chain employs TRBV3-1 and TRBJ2-1, with 10 nucleotides matching TRBD1. Matching the DNA end better, TRBJ2-7 makes the J call doubtful. Germline CDR1 is LGHDT and CDR2 is YNNKEL (reference sequence). CDR3 length: 17 residues.